The rows below give T cell receptor beta chains drawn from one sample of a study of blood T cells in healthy people across ages. TCRdb processed the 5' RACE reads anew with MiXCR; each CDR3 protein has one entry. The table records about 1 million distinct CDR3 sequences, 20% to 25% of them present only once. The sample was also reused in another study, on T cells of mothers and their children.

The sequenced sample consisted of blood. These receptor sequences come from a girl between 2 and 10 years old in good health. The CDR3 runs from the conserved cysteine through the conserved F or W. A D gene is named only where the DNA matches it firmly. Some rows have no size entry. The others give once, few or many, or a class for an expanded clone.

j_gene: TRBJ1-6
d_gene: TRBD1
abundance: few
v_gene: TRBV15
CDR3aa: CATAHNRGSPLHF
CDR3nt: TGTGCCACCGCACATAACAGGGGTTCACCCCTCCACTTT

j_gene: TRBJ2-6
d_gene: -
abundance: few
v_gene: TRBV9
CDR3aa: CASSPTHAGSGANVLTF
CDR3nt: TGTGCCAGCAGCCCTACTCACGCAGGCTCTGGGGCCAACGTCCTGACTTTC

j_gene: TRBJ2-3
d_gene: TRBD2
abundance: -
v_gene: TRBV29-1
CDR3aa: CSLAGGLTDTQYF
CDR3nt: TGCAGCCTAGCGGGGGGGCTCACAGATACGCAGTATTTT

j_gene: TRBJ2-2
d_gene: -
abundance: few
v_gene: TRBV2
CDR3aa: CASINKLSNTGELFF
CDR3nt: TGTGCCAGCATTAACAAACTTTCGAACACCGGGGAGCTGTTTTTT

j_gene: TRBJ2-7
d_gene: -
abundance: -
v_gene: TRBV2
CDR3aa: CASREGLSPPGEQYF
CDR3nt: TGTGCCAGCAGGGAGGGACTCAGCCCGCCCGGTGAGCAGTACTTC

j_gene: TRBJ2-3
d_gene: -
abundance: -
v_gene: TRBV4-3
CDR3aa: CASSQTRFAPDTQYF
CDR3nt: TGCGCCAGCAGCCAGACCCGGTTTGCCCCAGATACGCAGTATTTT

j_gene: TRBJ1-1
d_gene: -
abundance: -
v_gene: TRBV27
CDR3aa: CASSLSLFTEALF
CDR3nt: TGTGCCAGCAGTTTATCGCTCTTCACTGAAGCTCTCTTT

j_gene: TRBJ1-2
d_gene: -
abundance: -
v_gene: TRBV5-6
CDR3aa: CASSTWVAGFNYGYTF
CDR3nt: TGTGCCAGCAGCACATGGGTCGCCGGCTTTAACTATGGCTACACCTTC

j_gene: TRBJ1-5
d_gene: TRBD1
abundance: few
v_gene: TRBV9
CDR3aa: CASSPGQHSNQPQHF
CDR3nt: TGTGCCAGCAGCCCGGGACAGCATAGCAATCAGCCCCAGCATTTT

j_gene: TRBJ1-4
d_gene: -
abundance: few
v_gene: TRBV5-1
CDR3aa: CASSLGRESEKLFF
CDR3nt: TGCGCCAGCAGCTTGGGCAGGGAGAGTGAAAAACTGTTTTTT

j_gene: TRBJ1-2
d_gene: -
abundance: -
v_gene: TRBV5-6
CDR3aa: CASSFLGVGGYTF
CDR3nt: TGTGCCAGCAGCTTTTTGGGGGTAGGCGGCTACACCTTC

j_gene: TRBJ1-4
d_gene: -
abundance: few
v_gene: TRBV7-2
CDR3aa: CASSLRFGGKLFF
CDR3nt: TGTGCCAGCAGCTTAAGATTTGGTGGAAAACTGTTTTTT

j_gene: TRBJ1-2
d_gene: -
abundance: -
v_gene: TRBV6-2/TRBV6-3
CDR3aa: CASSAVAGEAAIYGYTF
CDR3nt: TGTGCCAGCAGTGCGGTGGCAGGGGAAGCTGCAATTTATGGCTACACCTTC

j_gene: TRBJ1-1
d_gene: -
abundance: -
v_gene: TRBV6-1
CDR3aa: CASSEGPGANTEAFF
CDR3nt: TGTGCCAGCAGTGAAGGCCCAGGCGCGAACACTGAAGCTTTCTTT

j_gene: TRBJ2-7
d_gene: -
abundance: few
v_gene: TRBV12-5
CDR3aa: CASGLGGVEFYEQYF
CDR3nt: TGTGCTAGTGGCCTCGGAGGCGTGGAATTCTACGAGCAGTACTTC

j_gene: TRBJ2-1
d_gene: -
abundance: -
v_gene: TRBV24-1
CDR3aa: CATSSLEQFF
CDR3nt: TGTGCCACCAGTTCCCTTGAACAGTTCTTC

j_gene: TRBJ2-7
d_gene: TRBD2
abundance: -
v_gene: TRBV7-9
CDR3aa: CASSPAGTSGGGQYF
CDR3nt: TGTGCCAGCAGCCCAGCCGGGACTAGCGGAGGAGGTCAGTACTTC

j_gene: TRBJ2-5
d_gene: TRBD2
abundance: few
v_gene: TRBV12-3/TRBV12-4
CDR3aa: CASSPLAGGPWETQYF
CDR3nt: TGTGCCAGCAGTCCCTTAGCGGGGGGGCCCTGGGAGACCCAGTACTTC

j_gene: TRBJ2-1
d_gene: -
abundance: -
v_gene: TRBV28
CDR3aa: CASSFNRDPYNEQFF
CDR3nt: TGTGCCAGCAGTTTTAACAGGGACCCCTACAATGAGCAGTTCTTC

j_gene: TRBJ2-1
d_gene: -
abundance: few
v_gene: TRBV25-1
CDR3aa: CASSALEGISYNEQFF
CDR3nt: TGTGCCAGCAGTGCCCTCGAAGGTATTTCCTACAATGAGCAGTTCTTC

j_gene: TRBJ2-1
d_gene: TRBD2
abundance: once
v_gene: TRBV12-5
CDR3aa: CASGFQGLASYNEQFF
CDR3nt: TGTGCTAGTGGTTTCCAGGGACTAGCGTCTTACAATGAGCAGTTCTTC

j_gene: TRBJ2-7
d_gene: -
abundance: few
v_gene: TRBV28
CDR3aa: CASSFNSRLEQYF
CDR3nt: TGTGCCAGCAGTTTTAACAGCCGGCTCGAGCAGTACTTC

j_gene: TRBJ2-7
d_gene: -
abundance: few
v_gene: TRBV4-1
CDR3aa: CASSQGLTGSYEQYF
CDR3nt: TGCGCCAGCAGCCAAGGACTTACGGGGTCCTACGAGCAGTACTTC

j_gene: TRBJ2-1
d_gene: TRBD2
abundance: -
v_gene: TRBV7-6
CDR3aa: CASSPRLSLTSGTYNEQFF
CDR3nt: TGTGCCAGCAGCCCCCGACTAAGCCTGACTAGCGGCACCTACAATGAGCAGTTCTTC

j_gene: TRBJ2-5
d_gene: -
abundance: -
v_gene: TRBV28
CDR3aa: CASSSRQPEETQYF
CDR3nt: TGTGCCAGCAGTTCTAGACAGCCCGAAGAGACCCAGTACTTC

j_gene: TRBJ2-1
d_gene: TRBD2
abundance: few
v_gene: TRBV11-2
CDR3aa: CASSSRVAGPSVGEQFF
CDR3nt: TGTGCCAGCAGCTCACGCGTAGCGGGACCCAGTGTCGGCGAGCAGTTCTTC

j_gene: TRBJ1-2
d_gene: -
abundance: -
v_gene: TRBV6-5
CDR3aa: CASSYSRVGYTF
CDR3nt: TGTGCCAGCAGTTACTCACGGGTTGGCTACACCTTC

j_gene: TRBJ2-6
d_gene: TRBD1
abundance: -
v_gene: TRBV27
CDR3aa: CASSLRGGDGANVLTF
CDR3nt: TGTGCCAGCAGTTTACGAGGGGGCGATGGGGCCAACGTCCTGACTTTC

j_gene: TRBJ1-2
d_gene: -
abundance: few
v_gene: TRBV29-1
CDR3aa: CSVEESGRTGGYTF
CDR3nt: TGCAGCGTTGAAGAAAGTGGCAGGACGGGTGGCTACACCTTC

j_gene: TRBJ2-1
d_gene: -
abundance: -
v_gene: TRBV9
CDR3aa: CASSAEGKGYNEQFF
CDR3nt: TGTGCCAGCAGCGCGGAAGGAAAGGGGTACAATGAGCAGTTCTTC

j_gene: TRBJ1-5
d_gene: -
abundance: -
v_gene: TRBV4-1
CDR3aa: CASSQDPTDENQPQHF
CDR3nt: TGCGCCAGCAGCCAAGACCCGACAGATGAAAATCAGCCCCAGCATTTT

j_gene: TRBJ2-6
d_gene: TRBD1
abundance: many
v_gene: TRBV7-3
CDR3aa: CASSATGLRANVLTF
CDR3nt: TGTGCCAGCAGCGCGACAGGGCTGCGGGCCAACGTCCTGACTTTC

j_gene: TRBJ2-1
d_gene: -
abundance: once
v_gene: TRBV5-1
CDR3aa: CASSIRTGNNEQFF
CDR3nt: TGCGCCAGCAGCATACGGACGGGGAACAATGAGCAGTTCTTC

j_gene: TRBJ1-6
d_gene: -
abundance: few
v_gene: TRBV27
CDR3aa: CASSFGYNSPLHF
CDR3nt: TGTGCCAGCAGTTTCGGGTATAATTCACCCCTCCACTTT